The 7 T cell receptor beta chains below all came from one sample that was sequenced in a study of shared clonotypes between healthy human individuals. Assay used: immunoSEQ multiplex PCR; TCRdb lists only in-frame clones, some missing. Of about 510,000 clones in the sample, about three quarters are singletons; the top ten hold approximately 13%. Sequenced material: PBMCs. All receptors come from a woman in her 40s in good health. Some clones in this sample may be carry-over from other donors' samples.

The chain is built from TRBV18 and TRBJ2-7; 11 bases agree with TRBD1. This CDR3 is 16 amino acids long. Trimming took 6 bases from V and 3 from J; bases not matched to a gene: 10. Per the germline V gene, CDR1 is KGHSH and CDR2 is LQKENI. The CDR3 loop reads CASSQGQGATGYEQYF. The CDR3 coding sequence is TGTGCCAGCTCCCAAGGACAGGGGGCGACAGGCTACGAGCAGTACTTC.

This clone was counted at least ten times. The V gene is TRBV5-6, the J gene TRBJ1-2; D not resolved. This CDR3 spans 12 amino acids. The germline V and J ends were trimmed by 0 bases and 8 bases, with 8 bases remaining between them. Germline CDR1 reads SGHDT; CDR2 reads YYEEEE. CDR3 in amino acids: CASSLGGQGYTF. CDR3 in DNA: TGTGCCAGCAGCTTGGGCGGTCAGGGCTACACCTTC.

This chain joins TRBV11-2 and TRBJ2-1, with TRBD2 matching over 9 bases. The length of the CDR3 is 14 residues. J gave up 6 bases and V 5 bases, and 5 bases lay outside the gene matches. Germline values: CDR1 SGHAT, CDR2 FQNNGV. The DNA of the CDR3 is TGTGCCAGCAGCGTTAGCGGGAGCGGCAATGAGCAGTTCTTC. Amino acid sequence: CASSVSGSGNEQFF.

This clone has only a few counts. The V and J genes are TRBV5-1 and TRBJ1-1, with 8 bases aligning to TRBD1. The V and J ends lost 0 bases and 4 bases, in that order; junction bases with no gene match: 2. The CDR3 has 14 residues. The V gene's germline CDR1 is SGHRS and CDR2 YFSETQ. The CDR3 DNA is TGCGCCAGCAGCTTGGTCGACAGGGGCACTGAAGCTTTCTTT. The encoded protein is CASSLVDRGTEAFF.

A word on this clone: At one end, the junction sequence differs from germline, possibly due to a read error. The sample holds other DNA sequences that translate to the same CDR3. The V call is TRBV7-7, the J call TRBJ2-1; maybe TRBD1 (5 bases). The length of the CDR3 is 13 residues. Germline V CDR1 and CDR2: SSHAT, FNYEAQ (reference sequence). Here the CDR3 DNA reads TGTGCTAGCAGCCCTGACAGCTACAATGAGCAGTTCTTC. Protein sequence: CASSPDSYNEQFF.

J is TRBJ2-1 and V is TRBV19, with D possibly matching TRBD2 (6 bases). In germline, CDR1 is LNHDA, CDR2 SQIVND (reference sequence). The CDR3 sequence is 16 residues long. With 7 bases removed from V and 9 bases from J, the gap between germline ends came to 25 bases. For the CDR3, the DNA is TGTGCCAGTAAAGGTGGAAGCGGGTACCCCGAGGGTGAGCAGTTCTTC. Its translation: CASKGGSGYPEGEQFF.

The chain uses TRBV19 and TRBJ1-3; D remains ambiguous. CDR1 is LNHDA, CDR2 SQIVND, per germline (reference sequence). CDR3 length: 16 amino acids. V dropped 3 bases and J dropped 0 bases, with 12 bases sitting between them. The CDR3 loop reads CASSMQGLTSGNTIYF. DNA for the CDR3: TGTGCCAGTAGTATGCAAGGGTTAACCTCTGGAAACACCATATATTTT.